This TCR beta chain was sequenced in a study of CD8 T cells in ankylosing spondylitis. Notes on the study in general: According to the report, clones linked to the disease were significantly enriched in matched synovial fluid samples taken from ankylosing spondylitis patients. Clones linked with disease were CD8+ and fairly uncommon in the peripheral blood. Existing reports had already noted some motif variants in reactive arthritis synovial fluid and blood. Typical of ankylosing spondylitis blood, it appeared, was a TCR beta motif of eight highly homologous variants.

Trimming took 6 bases from V and 3 from J; bases not matched to a gene: 5. Germline CDR1 reads MNHNS; CDR2 reads SASEGT. The CDR3 consists of 14 residues. TCRdb re-called the 5' RACE reads with MiXCR, one entry per CDR3 protein. This sample has 200,000 to 300,000 distinct CDR3 sequences, with 8.2% found just once. As regards this clonotype: The target antigen is unknown.

The origin of this receptor is a female donor with ankylosing spondylitis or in good health (not recorded which). Sequenced: blood, either unsorted or a sorted T cell fraction (not recorded which). This chain links TRBV6-1 with TRBJ1-2; 9 positions match TRBD1. The CDR3 is CASRGTGSDYGYTF. In DNA form, the CDR3 reads TGTGCCAGCAGGGGGACAGGGAGTGACTATGGCTACACCTTC.